The 32 T cell receptor beta chains below all came from one sample that was sequenced in a study of T cell clones after liver transplantation. Generated by immunoSEQ multiplex PCR, the TCRdb table keeps only in-frame clones and is missing some. The sample has 90,000 to 120,000 clones, around 86% seen once. Sequencing used CD4+ T cells from blood, obtained before liver transplant. The receptors were gathered from a human donor who received a liver transplant.

This rearrangement joins TRBV9 to TRBJ2-1; D might be TRBD1 (5 bases). CDR3 length equals 17 residues. Germline V gives CDR1 SGDLS, CDR2 YYNGEE. Trimming took off 4 bases at V and 0 bases at J, with 17 bases between the two ends. The CDR3 DNA is TGTGCCAGCAGCTCTCCAAGCAGAAGGGGCTCCTACAATGAGCAGTTCTTC. Translation: CASSSPSRRGSYNEQFF.

The chain uses TRBV30 and TRBJ2-1; 10 bases are a match to TRBD1. The V gene end was trimmed by 8 bases and the J gene end by 13 bases; junction bases not matched to a gene: 5. The CDR3 consists of 10 residues. Per germline, CDR1 GTSNPN and CDR2 SVGIG (reference sequence). The CDR3: CAMTGGKQFF. The CDR3 DNA is TGTGCCATGACAGGGGGCAAACAGTTCTTC.

This clone has a handful of counts. This chain links TRBV25-1 with TRBJ1-4; D might be TRBD1 (5 bases). The CDR3 runs to 16 residues. Deletions cut 1 base from V and 4 bases from J, with 13 bases between. The V gene's germline CDR1 is MGHDK and CDR2 SYGVNS. The CDR3 DNA is TGTGCCAGCAGTGAATCGTTGGGGCCGCGTAATGAAAAACTGTTTTTT. As protein: CASSESLGPRNEKLFF.

V and J are TRBV28 and TRBJ2-3; TRBD2 aligns across 8 bases. The CDR3 length is 17 residues. CDR1 and CDR2 from the germline V gene are MDHEN and SYDVKM. Trimming took 5 bases from V and 3 from J; bases not matched to a gene: 13. This chain's CDR3 is CASSQSGLARGTDTQYF. Here the CDR3 DNA reads TGTGCCAGCAGTCAATCTGGACTAGCTCGGGGGACAGATACGCAGTATTTT.

The table lists this clone with a few counts. The chain links TRBV4-1 to TRBJ1-2; a weak D match, TRBD1 (6 bases). The CDR3 consists of 15 residues. V lost 1 base and J 6 bases, leaving 15 bases between the germline ends. Looked up from germline, CDR1 is MGHRA and CDR2 is YSYEKL. Here the CDR3 reads CASSQGTVSEDGYTF. The CDR3 region has the DNA TGCGCCAGCAGCCAAGGGACAGTTAGTGAGGATGGCTACACCTTC.

The rearrangement uses TRBV28 and TRBJ1-4; D may be TRBD1 (5 bases). The CDR3 runs 13 residues. The V gene's germline CDR1 is MDHEN and CDR2 SYDVKM. V lost 8 bases to trimming and J lost 8 bases, with 15 bases between them. CDR3 sequence (DNA): TGTGCCAGCGGCTCGGGGGGTAAAGAAAAACTGTTTTTT. Translating it yields CASGSGGKEKLFF.

This chain connects TRBV6-1 to TRBJ2-3; no clear D. Trimming took off 3 bases at V and 2 bases at J, with 9 bases between the two ends. The V gene's germline CDR1 is MNHNS and CDR2 SASEGT. The CDR3 covers 14 residues. Here the CDR3 DNA reads TGTGCCAGCAGTGAGGCCGCCAACACAGATACGCAGTATTTT. Protein: CASSEAANTDTQYF.

The rearrangement links TRBV6-6 to TRBJ2-7; D might be TRBD1 (7 bases). Trimming removed 6 bases at V and 2 bases at J, with 11 bases between. This CDR3 is 13 amino acids long. Looked up from germline, CDR1 is MNHNY and CDR2 is SVGAGI (reference sequence). The CDR3 is CASRSGGPYEQYF. For the CDR3, the DNA is TGTGCCAGCAGGTCAGGGGGGCCCTACGAGCAGTACTTC.

This clone showed up just once. The chain combines TRBV5-1 with TRBJ2-5; TRBD1 might be the D (6 bases). Germline V gives CDR1 SGHRS, CDR2 YFSETQ. The CDR3 extends over 16 amino acids. The V end lost 0 bases, the J end lost 1 base, and 13 bases lay between the germline ends. CDR3 bases: TGCGCCAGCAGCTTGGTAGGGACACTCTCCCAAGAGACCCAGTACTTC. This gives the protein CASSLVGTLSQETQYF.

This clone was seen a few times. The chain joins TRBV2 to TRBJ1-5; unclear D gene. CDR1 is SNHLY and CDR2 is FYNNEI in the germline V gene. The CDR3 runs 12 residues. With 8 bases removed from V and 7 bases from J, the gap between germline ends came to 12 bases. The chain's CDR3 is CASCYSGQPQHF. CDR3 nucleotides: TGTGCCAGCTGCTACAGTGGGCAGCCCCAGCATTTT. The full variable domain, in which reference TRBV2 and TRBJ1-5 provide the parts outside the CDR3, is EPEVTQTPSHQVTQMGQEVILRCVPISNHLYFYWYRQILGQKVEFLVSFYNNEISEKSEIFDDQFSVERPDGSNFTLKIRSTKLEDSAMYFCASCYSGQPQHFGDGTRLSIL.

The CDR3 spells CASSQEGTSSSYNEQFF. CDR3 in DNA: TGCGCCAGCAGCCAAGAAGGGACATCAAGCTCCTACAATGAGCAGTTCTTC. The J gene is TRBJ2-1, the V gene TRBV4-1; a possible D gene is TRBD1 (6 bases). The V gene's germline CDR1 is MGHRA and CDR2 YSYEKL. CDR3 size: 17 residues. With 0 bases removed from V and 0 bases from J, the gap between germline ends came to 12 bases.

J is TRBJ1-2 and V is TRBV6-5; 7 bases agree with TRBD1. CDR1 and CDR2 (germline): MNHEY, SVGAGI. The CDR3 runs 15 residues. Losses at the gene ends were 2 bases for V and 2 bases for J; bases not matched to a gene: 5. The DNA of the CDR3 is TGTGCCAGCAGTTACCGACAGGGTTTGAACTATGGCTACACCTTC. The encoded protein is CASSYRQGLNYGYTF.

This clone was observed a single time. The gene calls are TRBV5-6 and TRBJ2-7, with 10 bases identical to TRBD2. The V gene's germline CDR1 is SGHDT and CDR2 YYEEEE. The length of the CDR3 is 16 residues. The ends lost 0 bases at V and 1 base at J; junction bases unmatched: 4. CDR3 sequence: CASSLGSSGGSYEQYF. The CDR3 nucleotides read TGTGCCAGCAGCTTGGGCTCTAGCGGGGGTTCCTACGAGCAGTACTTC.

CDR3 residues: CASSDAGTNEQYF. The CDR3 DNA reads as TGTGCCAGCAGCGACGCCGGGACTAACGAGCAGTACTTC. The gene calls are TRBV9 and TRBJ2-7, with TRBD2 matching over 7 bases. V lost 3 bases to trimming and J lost 5 bases; unmatched junction nucleotides: 5. The CDR3 sequence is 13 residues long. Germline V CDR1 and CDR2: SGDLS, YYNGEE.

V is TRBV5-5 and J is TRBJ1-2; no firm D call. V lost 0 bases and J lost 4, with 13 bases in between. This CDR3 is built from 15 residues. Germline V CDR1 and CDR2: SGHKS, YYEKEE (reference sequence). The chain's CDR3 is CASSLGELGLYGYTF. The DNA for the CDR3 is TGTGCCAGCAGCTTGGGCGAATTGGGCCTCTATGGCTACACCTTC.

In the case of this clone: A read error may be the cause here, since a much bigger clone is one base away. The same CDR3 arises from other DNA sequences in this sample as well. The V gene is TRBV14, the J gene TRBJ1-1; no clear D gene. V lost 1 base and J lost 0, with 6 bases in between. The germline V gene encodes CDR1 SGHDN and CDR2 FVKESK. This CDR3 spans 14 amino acids. CDR3 sequence reads: CASSQAGMNTEAFF. Here the CDR3 DNA reads TGTGCCAGCAGCCAAGCAGGTATGAACACTGAAGCTTTCTTT. The whole variable domain, filled in from reference TRBV14 and TRBJ1-1, reads EAGVTQFPSHSVIEKGQTVTLRCDPISGHDNLYWYRRVMGKEIKFLLHFVKESKQDESGMPNNRFLAERTGGTYSTLKVQPAELEDSGVYFCASSQAGMNTEAFFGQGTRLTVV.

The chain recombines TRBV9 with TRBJ2-3; 9 nucleotides match TRBD2. Per germline, CDR1 SGDLS and CDR2 YYNGEE. V was pared by 4 bases and J by 1 base, with 7 bases of the junction left unmatched. The CDR3 runs 16 residues. The CDR3 coding sequence is TGTGCCAGCAGCCCAACTTGGACTAGCGGCACAGATACGCAGTATTTT. Translating it yields CASSPTWTSGTDTQYF.

V usage is TRBV7-2 and J usage is TRBJ2-3; the D gene is possibly TRBD2 (5 bases). The CDR3 sequence is 15 residues long. V lost 2 bases and J 6 bases, leaving 15 bases between the germline ends. Germline-derived CDR1 and CDR2 are SGHTA and FQGNSA. CDR3: CASSLSRGYSDTQYF. CDR3 nucleotide sequence: TGTGCCAGCAGCTTAAGTCGAGGGTATTCCGATACGCAGTATTTT.

V gene TRBV9 combines with J gene TRBJ2-7; D uncertain. V lost 0 bases to trimming and J lost 3 bases, with 16 bases between them. The CDR3 has 16 amino acids. Germline V gene sequence: CDR1 SGDLS, CDR2 YYNGEE. The CDR3 DNA reads TGTGCCAGCAGCGTAGATGCCGGATCGGCCTTCTACGAGCAGTACTTC. Its translation: CASSVDAGSAFYEQYF.

The chain recombines TRBV28 with TRBJ1-3; weak D call: TRBD1 (6 bases). This CDR3 comprises 19 residues. Trimming took off 5 bases at V and 2 bases at J, with 25 bases between the two ends. Looked up from germline, CDR1 is MDHEN and CDR2 is SYDVKM. CDR3 coding DNA: TGTGCCAGCAGTGCCCGGAGAATGGGGGGCCGAAGAACTGGAAACACCATATATTTT. Protein product: CASSARRMGGRRTGNTIYF. Using reference TRBV28 and TRBJ1-3 for the parts outside the CDR3, the full variable domain is DVKVTQSSRYLVKRTGEKVFLECVQDMDHENMFWYRQDPGLGLRLIYFSYDVKMKEKGDIPEGYSVSREKKERFSLILESASTNQTSMYLCASSARRMGGRRTGNTIYFGEGSWLTVV.

The chain employs TRBV19 and TRBJ1-6; 9 nucleotides align to TRBD1. V dropped 4 bases and J dropped 0; count of bases not matched to a gene: 7. This CDR3 has 18 residues. Germline V gives CDR1 LNHDA, CDR2 SQIVND (reference sequence). Written as DNA, the CDR3 is TGTGCCAGTAGTACTGCACAGGGGGCTGGCTCCTATAATTCACCCCTCCACTTT. Encoded protein: CASSTAQGAGSYNSPLHF.

DNA of the CDR3: TGTGCCAGCAGCACGTGGGCGGTAGCCAAAAACATTCAGTACTTC. It specifies CASSTWAVAKNIQYF. This chain uses TRBV5-6 with TRBJ2-4; D unresolved. Trimming pared 4 bases from V and 0 bases from J, leaving 11 bases between. Germline CDR1 reads SGHDT; CDR2 reads YYEEEE. This CDR3 has 15 amino acids.

The gene calls are TRBV7-9 and TRBJ1-4; D possibly corresponds to TRBD1 (6 bases). The CDR3 extends over 12 amino acids. V shed 5 bases and J shed 8 bases, with 9 bases lying between them. The germline gives CDR1 SEHNR, CDR2 FQNEAQ (reference sequence). Written as DNA, the CDR3 is TGTGCCAGCAGCAGAGGACAGGAAAAACTGTTTTTT. This sequence encodes CASSRGQEKLFF.

This chain connects TRBV7-6 to TRBJ2-1; 7 positions match TRBD2. Trimming took 5 bases from V and 7 from J; bases not matched to a gene: 2. The CDR3 is made up of 12 amino acids. In germline, CDR1 is SGHVS, CDR2 FNYEAQ. The CDR3 is CASSQLANEQFF. CDR3 coding DNA: TGTGCCAGCAGCCAACTAGCGAATGAGCAGTTCTTC.

This clone was observed a handful of times. The chain combines TRBV19 with TRBJ1-3; D possibly corresponds to TRBD1 (6 bases). Trimming took off 5 bases at V and 2 bases at J, with 16 bases between the two ends. The germline V gene has CDR1 LNHDA and CDR2 SQIVND (reference sequence). This CDR3 spans 16 amino acids. CDR3 coding DNA: TGTGCCAGTAGTCACGGAGGGGGTCGGGCTGGAAACACCATATATTTT. Amino acid sequence: CASSHGGGRAGNTIYF.

The chain employs TRBV5-5 and TRBJ2-5; a possible D gene is TRBD1 (6 bases). Deletions cut 0 bases from V and 2 bases from J, with 11 bases between. The germline gives CDR1 SGHKS, CDR2 YYEKEE (reference sequence). This CDR3 comprises 15 residues. CDR3 coding DNA: TGTGCCAGCAGCTTGGCGTGGGGGCTACAAGAGACCCAGTACTTC. It encodes CASSLAWGLQETQYF.

Concerning this clone: Other DNA sequences in this sample translate to the same CDR3. The V gene is TRBV4-3, the J gene TRBJ1-5; D ambiguous. The V end lost 0 bases, the J end lost 5 bases, and 5 bases lay between the germline ends. Germline lookup yields CDR1 LGHNA and CDR2 YSLEER. There are 13 residues in the CDR3. CDR3 sequence: CASSQDLDQPQHF. In nucleotides, the CDR3 is TGCGCCAGCAGCCAAGATCTTGATCAGCCCCAGCATTTT.

V usage is TRBV4-2 and J usage is TRBJ2-7, with D possibly matching TRBD1 (5 bases). V was clipped by 3 bases and J by 3 bases, with 15 bases between them. The CDR3 contains 15 residues. Germline CDR1 LGHNA, CDR2 YNFKEQ. CDR3 in amino acids: CASSHPDSGVYEQYF. CDR3 nucleotides: TGTGCCAGCAGCCACCCCGACAGTGGGGTCTACGAGCAGTACTTC.

The J gene is TRBJ2-5, the V gene TRBV5-8; D is undetermined. Between the trimmed V and J ends, which lost 1 base and 10 bases, there was a span of 11 bases. The CDR3 has 12 residues. Per the germline V gene, CDR1 is SGHTS and CDR2 is YDEGEE. In DNA, the CDR3 is TGTGCCAGCAGCTTGTGGTTTTCTGACCAGTACTTC. It codes for CASSLWFSDQYF.

This clone was observed a handful of times. The V gene is TRBV19, the J gene TRBJ1-1, with D maybe TRBD1 (5 bases). In germline, CDR1 is LNHDA, CDR2 SQIVND (reference sequence). CDR3 size: 13 residues. Trimming took off 3 bases at V and 3 bases at J, with 8 bases between the two ends. The CDR3 sequence is CASSISGDTEAFF. CDR3 in DNA: TGTGCCAGTAGTATTTCGGGGGACACTGAAGCTTTCTTT.

J is TRBJ1-1 and V is TRBV28; 8 bases align to TRBD1. CDR1 and CDR2 from the germline V gene are MDHEN and SYDVKM. This CDR3 is built from 10 residues. With 7 bases clipped from V and 11 bases from J, the junction kept 3 bases outside the gene matches. The CDR3 protein is CASKQGGAFF. The CDR3 nucleotides read TGTGCCAGCAAACAGGGGGGTGCTTTCTTT.

This sequence joins TRBV5-4 and TRBJ2-3; D possibly corresponds to TRBD2 (6 bases). V was shortened by 4 bases and J by 3 bases, with 15 bases between the two germline ends. The germline V gene has CDR1 SGHNT and CDR2 YYREEE (reference sequence). The CDR3 length is 15 residues. The CDR3 DNA sequence: TGTGCCAGCAGCCGGATCGGGGGTTGGACAGATACGCAGTATTTT. It codes for CASSRIGGWTDTQYF. The complete variable domain, with remaining parts taken from reference TRBV5-4 and TRBJ2-3, reads ETGVTQSPTHLIKTRGQQVTLRCSSQSGHNTVSWYQQALGQGPQFIFQYYREEENGRGNFPPRFSGLQFPNYSSELNVNALELDDSALYLCASSRIGGWTDTQYFGPGTRLTVL.